A single T cell receptor beta chain is shown here with its context. Its matching antigen is unknown. Antigen-specific CD4+ T cells expanded by the ViraFEST assay with viral peptide pools were then sequenced. Cultured cells yielded isolated CD4+ T cells after around 10 days. It was on days 3 and 7 that half the medium was replaced with IL-2 medium. The sample comes from a study of vaccination effects on CD4 cells after COVID-19. Repertoires were generated with immunoSEQ multiplex PCR, while TCRdb's copy carries only in-frame clones and drops some. The table has roughly 76,000 clones, around 74% seen once. Study-wide findings and caveats: The study found marked clonal contraction of infection- and vaccine-induced clones late after vaccination.

There are 16 residues in the CDR3. Germline V gene lookup returns CDR1 MNHEY and CDR2 SVGAGI. After removal of 1 base from V and 4 bases from J, the junction contained 4 bases not matched to a gene. The sequencing used CD4+ T cells from PBMCs cultured with HCoV-229E spike peptides, collected before COVID-19 vaccination. The V gene is TRBV6-5, the J gene TRBJ2-3; 11 bases align to TRBD1. This receptor was identified in a human donor who received a COVID-19 vaccine. CDR3 protein: CASSYYRTGGADTQYF. CDR3 nucleotide sequence: TGTGCCAGCAGTTACTACCGGACAGGGGGCGCAGATACGCAGTATTTT.